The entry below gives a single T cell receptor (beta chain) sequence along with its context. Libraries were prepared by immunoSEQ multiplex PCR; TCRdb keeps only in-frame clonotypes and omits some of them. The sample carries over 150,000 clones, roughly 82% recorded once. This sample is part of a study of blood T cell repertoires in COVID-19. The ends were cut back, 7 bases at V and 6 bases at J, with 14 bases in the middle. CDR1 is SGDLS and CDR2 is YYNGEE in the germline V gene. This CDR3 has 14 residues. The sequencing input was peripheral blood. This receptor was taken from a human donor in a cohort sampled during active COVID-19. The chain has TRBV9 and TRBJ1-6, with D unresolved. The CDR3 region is CASSERHSNSPLHF. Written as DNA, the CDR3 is TGTGCCAGCTCCGAACGACATAGTAATTCACCCCTCCACTTT.